The source of this T cell receptor (beta chain) is a study of PD-1 blockade in mismatch repair-deficient tumors. Turning to the study itself: All were previously treated, progressing patients with over 9 mismatch repair-deficient cancer types.

TCRdb's table, derived via immunoSEQ multiplex PCR, lists solely in-frame clones and lacks some. The repertoire consists of 35,000 to 40,000 clones, with roughly 77% occurring once and the leading ten covering 20% to 25%. This clone showed up just once. Its antigen is not identified. Per germline, CDR1 SNHLY and CDR2 FYNNEI. The CDR3 contains 12 residues. The J segment lost 7 bases and the V segment lost 6 bases, leaving 3 bases of the junction unmatched. Broader study findings: Tumor-resident clones, often undetectable pretreatment in blood, expanded then contracted after pembrolizumab.

PCR or immunohistochemistry showed mismatch repair deficiency in every enrolled patient. TCR sequencing covered a few patients who responded to pembrolizumab. This sequence was found in an adult with mismatch repair-deficient cancer. The sample here was peripheral blood, taken 4 weeks after starting pembrolizumab. This rearrangement joins TRBV2 to TRBJ1-2, with 9 bases lining up with TRBD1. CDR3 DNA sequence: TGTGCCAGCAGGGGGGACAGGGTTGGCTACACCTTC. Translated, it gives CASRGDRVGYTF.